This T cell receptor beta chain was recorded in a study of technical replicates of blood from a handful of donors. The CDR3 has 13 amino acids. CDR1 is SEHNR, CDR2 FQNEAQ, per germline (reference sequence). V was trimmed by 5 bases and J by 3 bases, leaving 7 bases between them. TCRdb's table, derived via immunoSEQ multiplex PCR, lists solely in-frame clones and lacks some. The profile covers roughly 80,000 clones, with about 89% appearing a single time and roughly 0.38% taken by the ten largest. This clone occurred once. The specimen sequenced was T cells isolated from PBMCs. The sequence was obtained from a human donor in good health. This chain connects TRBV7-9 to TRBJ2-2, with D unresolved. This CDR3 reads CASSVEYTGELFF. The CDR3 nucleotides are TGTGCCAGCAGCGTGGAGTACACCGGGGAGCTGTTTTTT.